This entry lists 10 T cell receptor beta chains sequenced from one sample in a study of CD8+ T cells in alopecia areata. cDNA serving as the sequencing template came from extracted, reverse transcribed RNA. The data were produced by immunoSEQ multiplex PCR, yet TCRdb's version contains in-frame clones alone and is incomplete. Of around 150,000 clones in the sample, around three fifths were seen once. Treatment described: oral pan-JAK inhibitor, 5-10 mg twice daily. Sequenced material: CD4+ T cells sorted from blood, taken at week 24, from a patient treated with tofacitinib. All receptors derive from a human donor with alopecia areata.

This sequence joins TRBV27 and TRBJ2-3, with unresolved D. Germline loops: CDR1 MNHEY, CDR2 SMNVEV (reference sequence). V gave up 4 bases and J gave up 3 bases, with 11 bases separating them. CDR3 size: 14 residues. The CDR3 sequence is CASSSWGTTDTQYF. The CDR3 DNA follows: TGTGCCAGCAGTTCCTGGGGAACTACAGATACGCAGTATTTT.

This clone was found many times. The chain combines TRBV28 with TRBJ1-1; 7 bases match TRBD1. V gave up 7 bases and J gave up 1 base; unmatched junction bases: 6. Germline V gives CDR1 MDHEN, CDR2 SYDVKM. There are 14 residues in the CDR3. The CDR3 loop reads CASIYQGGNTEAFF. CDR3 DNA sequence: TGTGCCAGCATCTACCAGGGGGGGAACACTGAAGCTTTCTTT.

The rearrangement uses TRBV7-2 and TRBJ2-2, with a possible D match to TRBD2 (7 bases). Per germline, CDR1 SGHTA and CDR2 FQGNSA. The CDR3 is 14 residues long. DNA for the CDR3: TGTGCTGACTCGGCGGGGGCCAACACCGGGGAGCTGTTTTTT. This encodes CADSAGANTGELFF.

This clone came up a few times. CDR3 nucleotides: TGTGCCAGTAGCCGATCCGGGACAGGGGGCCACGAGCAGTACTTC. Translation: CASSRSGTGGHEQYF. The rearrangement links TRBV19 to TRBJ2-7; TRBD1 matches at 12 bases. Looked up from germline, CDR1 is LNHDA and CDR2 is SQIVND (reference sequence). CDR3 length equals 15 residues. The ends lost 6 bases at V and 5 bases at J; junction bases unmatched: 8. The full variable domain, rest sourced from reference TRBV19 and TRBJ2-7, is DGGITQSPKYLFRKEGQNVTLSCEQNLNHDAMYWYRQDPGQGLRLIYYSQIVNDFQKGDIAEGYSVSREKKESFPLTVTSAQKNPTAFYLCASSRSGTGGHEQYFGPGTRLTVT.

Remarks on this clone: The same CDR3 can be traced to other DNA sequences in this sample. This chain joins TRBV5-6 and TRBJ1-2; D unresolved. V shed 0 bases and J shed 3 bases, with 9 bases lying between them. CDR1 is SGHDT, CDR2 YYEEEE, per germline. The CDR3 totals 14 residues. CDR3 protein: CASSLAGSHYGYTF. For the CDR3, the DNA is TGTGCCAGCAGCTTGGCGGGCAGTCACTATGGCTACACCTTC.

V is TRBV29-1 and J is TRBJ1-1; 9 bases agree with TRBD1. This CDR3 is built from 13 residues. CDR1 and CDR2 from the germline V gene are SQVTM and ANQGSEA. Trimming removed 6 bases from V and 5 bases from J; junction bases left unmatched: 7. Here the CDR3 reads CSVAIGQGTEAFF. The DNA for the CDR3 is TGCAGCGTCGCGATAGGACAGGGGACTGAAGCTTTCTTT.

Concerning this clone: Additional DNA sequences in this sample encode the identical CDR3. The V gene is TRBV30, the J gene TRBJ1-5; D is uncertain. Germline lookup yields CDR1 GTSNPN and CDR2 SVGIG (reference sequence). Trimming pared 0 bases from V and 1 base from J, leaving 7 bases between. The CDR3 runs 14 residues. In DNA form, the CDR3 reads TGTGCCTGGAGTGTAGCTGGCAGCAATCAGCCCCAGCATTTT. Its protein product is CAWSVAGSNQPQHF.

The J gene is TRBJ2-2, the V gene TRBV6-5; 9 bases map to TRBD1. CDR3 length: 14 amino acids. The V gene's germline CDR1 is MNHEY and CDR2 SVGAGI. V was pared by 8 bases and J by 4 bases, with 5 bases of the junction left unmatched. In DNA, the CDR3 is TGTGCCAGCTACCGGGACAGGGCCACCGGGGAGCTGTTTTTT. This sequence encodes CASYRDRATGELFF.

The rearrangement uses TRBV18 and TRBJ2-5; unclear D gene. This CDR3 region has 14 residues. V lost 1 base and J 3 bases, leaving 9 bases between the germline ends. Germline CDR1 and CDR2: KGHSH and LQKENI. The CDR3 sequence: CASSPRSGKETQYF. The CDR3 region has the DNA TGTGCCAGCTCACCACGGTCTGGGAAAGAGACCCAGTACTTC.

The genes are TRBV29-1 and TRBJ1-4; D remains ambiguous. The CDR3 is 14 residues long. Trimming took 6 bases from V and 7 from J, leaving 18 bases between them. CDR1 and CDR2 (germline): SQVTM, ANQGSEA. The CDR3 nucleotides read TGCAGCGTCGACCCTCGAGGAGGAGGTGAAAAACTGTTTTTT. Protein sequence: CSVDPRGGGEKLFF.